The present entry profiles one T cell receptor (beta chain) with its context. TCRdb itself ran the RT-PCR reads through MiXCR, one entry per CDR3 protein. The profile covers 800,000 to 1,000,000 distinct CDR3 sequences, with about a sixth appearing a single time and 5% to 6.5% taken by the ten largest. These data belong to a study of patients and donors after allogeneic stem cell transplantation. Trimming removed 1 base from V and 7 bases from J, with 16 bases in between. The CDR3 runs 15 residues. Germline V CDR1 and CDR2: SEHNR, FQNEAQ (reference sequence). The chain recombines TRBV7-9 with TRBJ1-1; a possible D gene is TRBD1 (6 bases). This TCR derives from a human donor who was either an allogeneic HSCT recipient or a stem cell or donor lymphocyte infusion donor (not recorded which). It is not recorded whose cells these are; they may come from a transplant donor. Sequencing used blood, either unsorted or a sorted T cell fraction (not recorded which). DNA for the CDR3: TGTGCCAGCAGCTTAGTTGGGGGGGGCTTTAATGAAGCTTTCTTT. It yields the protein CASSLVGGGFNEAFF.